Listed below are T cell receptor beta chains from one sample, sequenced in a study of cytomegalovirus exposure and HLA in healthy donors. Sequenced by immunoSEQ multiplex PCR; TCRdb stores in-frame clones only, minus some. The sample carries 85,000 to 100,000 clones, 65% to 80% recorded once. Sequencing was performed on PBMCs. The receptors were sampled from a human donor in good health. Each CDR3 is given with its conserved first and last residue. A D gene is named only where the DNA matches it firmly. Some rows mark clone size as missing; the rest say once, few, many or name a class of expanded clone.

size | J | V | D | DNA | CDR3
. | TRBJ2-7 | TRBV5-4 | . | TGTGCCAGCAGCTTGAATGGGGGGTCCCACTACGAGCAGTACTTC | CASSLNGGSHYEQYF
. | TRBJ2-7 | TRBV11-2 | TRBD1 | TGTGCCAGCAGCAACCACAGGGGGCGCGAGTACGAGCAGTACTTC | CASSNHRGREYEQYF
. | TRBJ1-1 | TRBV29-1 | . | TGCAGCGTTGAAGATCTTATTGGGGCCGGGAGTGAAGCTTTCTTT | CSVEDLIGAGSEAFF
few | TRBJ1-2 | TRBV7-9 | . | TGTGCCAGCAGCTCCCGACAGACTGGCTACACCTTC | CASSSRQTGYTF
. | TRBJ2-6 | TRBV27 | . | TGTGCCAGCAGCATTCTAGGGGCTGGGGCCAACGTCCTGACTTTC | CASSILGAGANVLTF
few | TRBJ2-7 | TRBV25-1 | . | TGTGCCACTATCGGGAACGCCTACGAGCAGTACTTC | CATIGNAYEQYF
. | TRBJ2-3 | TRBV6-5 | . | TGTGCCAGCAGTTATAGTCTGGCAGGGGTTGCAGATACGCAGTATTTT | CASSYSLAGVADTQYF
. | TRBJ2-7 | TRBV5-1 | TRBD2 | TGCGCCAGCAGCTTAGCTAGCGGGGGGACCAACCTCCTCTACGAGCAGTACTTC | CASSLASGGTNLLYEQYF
. | TRBJ1-2 | TRBV13 | . | TGTGCCAGCAGGGCCGGGACTTTCTTGGACTACACCTTC | CASRAGTFLDYTF
. | TRBJ2-7 | TRBV27 | . | TGTGCCAGCAGTTTAGTTTTCGTCCTGGGTGCTAGCGATGGGTACGAGCAGTACTTC | CASSLVFVLGASDGYEQYF
. | TRBJ2-7 | TRBV7-9 | TRBD2 | TGTGCCAGCAGCTTATTTGGCAGGGAGGGAGAGCAGTACTTC | CASSLFGREGEQYF
. | TRBJ1-2 | TRBV6-1 | . | TGTGCCAGCTTACGACAGCCTCCCTATGGCTACACCTTC | CASLRQPPYGYTF
. | TRBJ2-7 | TRBV9 | . | TGTGCCAGCAGCGTATTCTCGGAGAGCTACGAGCAGTACTTC | CASSVFSESYEQYF
. | TRBJ2-3 | TRBV27 | . | TGTGCCAGCAGTTCTCTCGACTTCCCCCCTAGCACAGATACGCAGTATTTT | CASSSLDFPPSTDTQYF
. | TRBJ2-5 | TRBV20-1 | . | TGCAGTGCTGGGCATTCGGAGACCCAGTACTTC | CSAGHSETQYF
. | TRBJ2-5 | TRBV5-1 | . | TGCGCCAGCAGCTTCCCACGGGTAGCAGAGACCCAGTACTTC | CASSFPRVAETQYF
. | TRBJ1-2 | TRBV9 | TRBD1 | TGTGCCAGCAACGAGACAGGGAGTTACTATGGCTACACCTTC | CASNETGSYYGYTF
. | TRBJ1-6 | TRBV27 | TRBD1 | TGTGCCAGCAGTTTAATGTCAGGGACAGGGTCTTCACCCCTCCACTTT | CASSLMSGTGSSPLHF
. | TRBJ2-1 | TRBV7-9 | TRBD2 | TGTGCCAGCGAGAACGCTGGGGGGGTGGGCCCTTCTGAGCAGTTCTTC | CASENAGGVGPSEQFF
. | TRBJ2-5 | TRBV11-3 | TRBD2 | TGTGCCAGCAGCTTAGGGACTAGCGGGCAAGAGACCCAGTACTTC | CASSLGTSGQETQYF
. | TRBJ1-2 | TRBV19 | TRBD1 | TGTGCCAGTAGTATAGATCCGTGGGGGACAGGCGGCTACACCTTC | CASSIDPWGTGGYTF
. | TRBJ1-3 | TRBV7-7 | TRBD1 | TGTGCCAGCAGCTCTCTGGACAGGGCTGGAAACACCATATATTTT | CASSSLDRAGNTIYF
once | TRBJ2-3 | TRBV5-1 | . | TGCGCCAGCAGCCCTGGGGCGGGAAAGGCGCAGTATTTT | CASSPGAGKAQYF
once | TRBJ2-1 | TRBV2 | TRBD2 | TGTGCCAGCAGAAGACTAGCGGGGGGCAATGAGCAGTTCTTC | CASRRLAGGNEQFF
. | TRBJ2-7 | TRBV7-9 | . | TGTGCCAGCAGCCTTACATTGTCCTACGAGCAGTACTTC | CASSLTLSYEQYF
. | TRBJ1-1 | TRBV6-5 | . | TGTGCCAGCAGTTCCCTCACAGCCCTGAACACTGAAGCTTTCTTT | CASSSLTALNTEAFF
. | TRBJ1-2 | TRBV10-2 | TRBD1 | TGCGCCAGCAGGGGCAGGGGGCGGGATGGCTACACCTTC | CASRGRGRDGYTF
. | TRBJ1-6 | TRBV6-5 | TRBD1 | TGTGCCAGCCACAGGGGGCAGGAGTCACCCCTCCACTTT | CASHRGQESPLHF
. | TRBJ1-5 | TRBV19 | . | TGTGCCAGTAGTATGAGTTATAGCAATCAGCCCCAGCATTTT | CASSMSYSNQPQHF
. | TRBJ2-7 | TRBV10-3 | TRBD2 | TGTGCCATCAGTAACCGGGGGGACGAGCAGTACTTC | CAISNRGDEQYF
. | TRBJ2-7 | TRBV5-1 | TRBD1 | TGCGCCAGCAGCAATGAACAGGGGAGTTACGAGCAGTACTTC | CASSNEQGSYEQYF
. | TRBJ2-7 | TRBV11-3 | . | TGTGCCAGCAGCCCCGGTCTTAAGAAAAAATCCCACGAGCAGTACTTC | CASSPGLKKKSHEQYF
. | TRBJ2-2 | TRBV7-2 | . | TGTGCCAGCAGCTTAGGCAGGTTCGCAAACACCGGGGAGCTGTTTTTT | CASSLGRFANTGELFF
. | TRBJ1-1 | TRBV5-4 | . | TGTGCCAGCAGCTTGGAGCTAGGCAGGAACACTGAAGCTTTCTTT | CASSLELGRNTEAFF
. | TRBJ1-4 | TRBV15 | . | TGTGCCACCAGCAGCGGGGGTACTAATGAAAAACTGTTTTTT | CATSSGGTNEKLFF
. | TRBJ1-1 | TRBV7-6 | TRBD1 | TGTGCCAGCAGCACTCCCCGGACAGGGTTAGGGGAAGCTTTCTTT | CASSTPRTGLGEAFF
. | TRBJ2-7 | TRBV14 | TRBD2 | TGTGCCAGCAGCCCAGCGGGAGGGCACGAGCAGTACTTC | CASSPAGGHEQYF
. | TRBJ2-5 | TRBV7-2 | . | TGTGCCAGCAGCTTGCCTGGACAGCCGGAGACCCAGTACTTC | CASSLPGQPETQYF
. | TRBJ2-5 | TRBV30 | . | TGTGCCTGGAGTGTACGAGGTCGGGAGACCCAGTACTTC | CAWSVRGRETQYF
. | TRBJ1-2 | TRBV6-8 | TRBD1 | TGTGCCAGCAGTTACCGCGGGACAGGGGGCAGTGGCTACACCTTC | CASSYRGTGGSGYTF
. | TRBJ2-5 | TRBV18 | TRBD2 | TGTGCCAGCTCACCACCTAGCGGGAGAGAAGAGACCCAGTACTTC | CASSPPSGREETQYF
. | TRBJ2-1 | TRBV11-3 | . | TGTGCCAGCAGCCACCGGGTTAGCGGTAACCACAATGAGCAGTTCTTC | CASSHRVSGNHNEQFF
. | TRBJ2-2 | TRBV19 | . | TGTGCCAGTAGTATAGATCCGACAGGACCTACGAACACCGGGGAGCTGTTTTTT | CASSIDPTGPTNTGELFF
. | TRBJ1-1 | TRBV5-6 | . | TGTGCCAGCAGCTTGGCCGCGGGCACTGAAGCTTTCTTT | CASSLAAGTEAFF
. | TRBJ1-2 | TRBV29-1 | . | TGCAGCGTTGATTATCTGGTCGGGGGTAGCGGCTATGGCTACACCTTC | CSVDYLVGGSGYGYTF
. | TRBJ2-1 | TRBV5-4 | . | TGTGCCAGCAGCTTGTTTCTTTCCTACAATGAGCAGTTCTTC | CASSLFLSYNEQFF
. | TRBJ2-7 | TRBV5-4 | TRBD1 | TGTGCCAGCAGCTCAGGTGGGACAGGGAGGTGGGAGCAGTACTTC | CASSSGGTGRWEQYF
once | TRBJ1-4 | TRBV5-1 | . | TGCGCCAGCAGCTTGTCCACAGGGACTAATGAAAAACTGTTTTTT | CASSLSTGTNEKLFF
. | TRBJ2-7 | TRBV7-2 | TRBD2 | TGTGCCAGCAGCGCGGGGGGGGTCGAGCAGTACTTC | CASSAGGVEQYF
. | TRBJ1-5 | TRBV4-1 | . | TGCGCCAGCAGCCAAGATCCCGCAGGGGGCAATCAGCCCCAGCATTTT | CASSQDPAGGNQPQHF
. | TRBJ2-5 | TRBV5-1 | TRBD1 | TGCGCCAGCAGCACCGACAGGGGAGAGACCCAGTACTTC | CASSTDRGETQYF
. | TRBJ2-3 | TRBV7-2 | TRBD2 | TGTGCCAGCAGCTCTGGGGGGGGAGGGGTCACAGATACGCAGTATTTT | CASSSGGGGVTDTQYF
. | TRBJ2-7 | TRBV5-5 | . | TGTGCCAGCCGCTCGAGTCGGGGTTCCTACGAGCAGTACTTC | CASRSSRGSYEQYF
. | TRBJ2-6 | TRBV7-6 | TRBD1 | TGTGCCAGCAGCTTAAGGTTGCGTGGACAGGATCCCTCTGGGGCCAACGTCCTGACTTTC | CASSLRLRGQDPSGANVLTF
. | TRBJ2-2 | TRBV7-6 | TRBD2 | TGTGCCAGCAGTAGAACTAGCGGACTCACCGGGGAGCTGTTTTTT | CASSRTSGLTGELFF
. | TRBJ1-5 | TRBV19 | . | TGTGCCAGTAGTCCGTATAGCAATCAGCCCCAGCATTTT | CASSPYSNQPQHF
. | TRBJ2-2 | TRBV10-2 | TRBD1 | TGCGCCAGCAAAAGACAGGGGCTATACACCGGGGAGCTGTTTTTT | CASKRQGLYTGELFF
. | TRBJ1-3 | TRBV4-2 | . | TGTGCCAGCGGACACATTGGAAACACCATATATTTT | CASGHIGNTIYF
. | TRBJ1-2 | TRBV27 | TRBD1 | TGTGCCAGCAGTTCCCGGGACAGCTCGGTATCGATCTATGGCTACACCTTC | CASSSRDSSVSIYGYTF